These 19 T cell receptor beta chains were all obtained from the same sample, sequenced in a study of cytomegalovirus exposure and HLA in healthy donors. Primers for the PCR totalled 60 Vbeta and 13 Jbeta. Clones were sequenced by immunoSEQ multiplex PCR, and TCRdb holds only the in-frame ones, with some missing. The table shows around 140,000 clones, with 80% occurring only once. The sample comprised PBMCs. These receptors all stem from a man aged 40-55 years in good health and CMV-seronegative.

This clone appeared once. The chain couples TRBV9 to TRBJ2-1; 13 nucleotides agree with TRBD2. The V and J ends lost 4 bases and 9 bases, in that order; junction bases with no gene match: 7. Germline CDR1 SGDLS, CDR2 YYNGEE. The CDR3 sequence is 15 residues long. The CDR3 sequence is CASSPGLAGEGEQFF. Here the CDR3 DNA reads TGTGCCAGCAGCCCAGGACTAGCGGGGGAGGGTGAGCAGTTCTTC.

The chain couples TRBV18 to TRBJ2-4; 7 bases line up with TRBD2. The V gene end was trimmed by 2 bases and the J gene end by 6 bases; junction bases not matched to a gene: 7. This CDR3 spans 15 amino acids. Germline CDR1 reads KGHSH; CDR2 reads LQKENI. This CDR3 is CASSPGAGVRNIQYF. The CDR3 bases are TGTGCCAGCTCACCAGGGGCGGGGGTCCGAAACATTCAGTACTTC.

The V gene is TRBV5-1, the J gene TRBJ2-3, with 12 bases lining up with TRBD2. With V trimmed by 3 bases and J by 0 bases, 5 bases remained unmatched. CDR3 length: 17 amino acids. Per the germline V gene, CDR1 is SGHRS and CDR2 is YFSETQ. Here the CDR3 reads CASSSPSGGGSTDTQYF. DNA for the CDR3: TGCGCCAGCAGCTCCCCTAGCGGGGGGGGCAGCACAGATACGCAGTATTTT.

The chain uses TRBV27 and TRBJ1-5, with D perhaps matching TRBD1 (5 bases). CDR3 length: 15 amino acids. Germline CDR1 and CDR2: MNHEY and SMNVEV (reference sequence). V gave up 3 bases and J gave up 5 bases, with 14 bases separating them. The CDR3 loop reads CASSFQTEIHQPQHF. The DNA of the CDR3 is TGTGCCAGCAGTTTTCAGACAGAAATCCATCAGCCCCAGCATTTT.

The rearrangement uses TRBV7-2 and TRBJ1-2; D might be TRBD1 (5 bases). This CDR3 contains 15 residues. V was cut by 4 bases and J by 4 bases, with 16 bases left in between. Germline V CDR1 and CDR2: SGHTA, FQGNSA. CDR3 in DNA: TGTGCCAGCAGCTCGTACACCGTCGACAGCTATGGCTACACCTTC. It encodes CASSSYTVDSYGYTF.

V is TRBV29-1 and J is TRBJ1-4; 7 positions match TRBD1. Looked up from germline, CDR1 is SQVTM and CDR2 is ANQGSEA. V dropped 2 bases and J dropped 6; count of bases not matched to a gene: 3. The CDR3 consists of 13 residues. CDR3 loop: CSVELQGYEKLFF. In DNA form, the CDR3 reads TGCAGCGTTGAATTACAGGGGTATGAAAAACTGTTTTTT.

The chain uses TRBV7-8 and TRBJ1-2; TRBD1 matches at 8 bases. The CDR3 has 14 amino acids. Germline V gives CDR1 SGHVS, CDR2 FQNEAQ. With 5 bases clipped from V and 7 bases from J, the junction kept 9 bases outside the gene matches. The CDR3: CASSPTQGASGYTF. CDR3 bases: TGTGCCAGCAGCCCTACCCAGGGGGCGAGTGGCTACACCTTC. The whole variable domain, filled in from reference TRBV7-8 and TRBJ1-2, reads GAGVSQSPRYKVAKRGQDVALRCDPISGHVSLFWYQQALGQGPEFLTYFQNEAQLDKSGLPSDRFFAERPEGSVSTLKIQRTQQEDSAVYLCASSPTQGASGYTFGSGTRLTVV.

With respect to this clone: Other DNA variants within this sample encode the same CDR3. The chain links TRBV14 to TRBJ1-1, with TRBD1 matching 7 bases. Germline trimming cut 2 bases from V and 4 bases from J; bases unmatched to any gene: 13. The CDR3 sequence is 17 residues long. From germline, CDR1 is SGHDN and CDR2 FVKESK. The CDR3 bases are TGTGCCAGCAGCCAAAGGAGGGCAGGGGGGAGTAGCACTGAAGCTTTCTTT. Translated: CASSQRRAGGSSTEAFF. The entire variable domain, with the rest obtained from reference TRBV14 and TRBJ1-1, is as follows: EAGVTQFPSHSVIEKGQTVTLRCDPISGHDNLYWYRRVMGKEIKFLLHFVKESKQDESGMPNNRFLAERTGGTYSTLKVQPAELEDSGVYFCASSQRRAGGSSTEAFFGQGTRLTVV.

The J gene is TRBJ2-5, the V gene TRBV10-3; TRBD2 might be the D (5 bases). The length of the CDR3 is 13 residues. Germline V gives CDR1 ENHRY, CDR2 SYGVKD. Deletions cut 5 bases from V and 5 bases from J, with 12 bases between. The CDR3 sequence is CAISPEGFETQYF. The CDR3 DNA follows: TGTGCCATCAGTCCAGAGGGTTTCGAGACCCAGTACTTC.

This chain joins TRBV7-2 and TRBJ1-5; tentative D call: TRBD1 (5 bases). V was pared by 1 base and J by 4 bases, with 11 bases between. Germline CDR1 and CDR2: SGHTA and FQGNSA. The CDR3 has 15 amino acids. The CDR3 protein is CASSLGQQTNQPQHF. In nucleotides, the CDR3 is TGTGCCAGCAGCTTAGGACAGCAGACTAATCAGCCCCAGCATTTT.

This clone turned up a few times. This chain connects TRBV6-6 to TRBJ1-2; possibly TRBD1 for D (5 bases). V gave up 5 bases and J gave up 4 bases, with 11 bases separating them. The CDR3 length is 13 residues. CDR1 is MNHNY and CDR2 is SVGAGI in the germline V gene (reference sequence). CDR3 DNA: TGTGCCAGCAGTACTACAGGTATCTATGGCTACACCTTC. It translates to CASSTTGIYGYTF.

The V call is TRBV9, the J call TRBJ1-1; 10 nucleotides line up with TRBD1. Germline V CDR1 and CDR2: SGDLS, YYNGEE. This CDR3 region has 18 residues. Germline trimming cut 8 bases from V and 0 bases from J; bases unmatched to any gene: 16. CDR3 coding DNA: TGTGCCAGTAACCTCCTAATGGGACAGGGGATAATGAACACTGAAGCTTTCTTT. Its translation: CASNLLMGQGIMNTEAFF.

This clone occurred a few times. The rearrangement joins TRBV6-5 to TRBJ1-1; the D gene is possibly TRBD1 (5 bases). CDR1 is MNHEY, CDR2 SVGAGI, per germline. The V gene lost 4 bases and the J gene lost 1 base, with 16 bases spanning the gap. The length of the CDR3 is 16 residues. The CDR3 DNA is TGTGCCAGCAGTTCCAACCTTCTCACAGGGAACACTGAAGCTTTCTTT. It translates to CASSSNLLTGNTEAFF.

The chain has TRBV28 and TRBJ2-3; D might be TRBD1 (5 bases). CDR3 length: 14 amino acids. CDR1 is MDHEN, CDR2 SYDVKM, per germline. The V end was cut by 7 bases, the J end by 2 bases, with 13 bases between. The CDR3, as DNA: TGTGCCAGCACCAGGGCTTTGAACACAGATACGCAGTATTTT. Its translation: CASTRALNTDTQYF.

This chain's CDR3 is CAISSLGGPEAFF. In DNA form, the CDR3 reads TGTGCCATCAGTTCCCTAGGGGGACCTGAAGCTTTCTTT. The rearrangement uses TRBV10-3 and TRBJ1-1; possible D gene TRBD1, 6 bases. The CDR3 is 13 residues long. Germline CDR1 is ENHRY and CDR2 is SYGVKD. Trimming pared 5 bases from V and 6 bases from J, leaving 13 bases between.

The genes are TRBV5-1 and TRBJ2-7, with D possibly TRBD1 on 6 matching bases. The CDR3 runs to 16 residues. Germline values: CDR1 SGHRS, CDR2 YFSETQ. V was shortened by 4 bases and J by 4 bases, with 21 bases between the two germline ends. CDR3 protein: CASSPFRDTPVYEQYF. CDR3 DNA sequence: TGCGCCAGCAGCCCTTTCCGGGACACACCCGTATACGAGCAGTACTTC.

The J gene is TRBJ1-1, the V gene TRBV6-1; a weak D match, TRBD1 (5 bases). The germline gives CDR1 MNHNS, CDR2 SASEGT. This CDR3 spans 12 amino acids. The CDR3 DNA sequence: TGTTCCGGGGGTGATTTGAACACTGAAGCTTTCTTT. This gives the protein CSGGDLNTEAFF.

The chain combines TRBV11-3 with TRBJ2-1; 11 nucleotides match TRBD1. Trimming at V came to 4 bases and at J to 1 base, leaving 3 bases not matched to a gene. The length of the CDR3 is 16 residues. Germline values: CDR1 SGHNT, CDR2 YENEEA. The DNA for the CDR3 is TGTGCCAGCAGCTCCCGGGACAGGGGGTCCTACAATGAGCAGTTCTTC. It encodes CASSSRDRGSYNEQFF.

The chain employs TRBV5-8 and TRBJ1-5, with 7 bases aligning to TRBD1. The CDR3 runs to 17 residues. V lost 4 bases and J lost 1; bases outside the gene matches: 11. Germline loops: CDR1 SGHTS, CDR2 YDEGEE. CDR3 sequence (DNA): TGTGCCAGCAGCAAACAAACAGGGGCGGACAGCAATCAGCCCCAGCATTTT. Translating gives CASSKQTGADSNQPQHF.